The 10 T cell receptor beta chains given below trace back to one sample, sequenced in a study of monozygotic twins with inflammatory bowel disease. TCRdb reprocessed the 5' RACE reads and stores each CDR3 protein as one record, lacking DNA. Recorded here are about 300,000 distinct CDR3 sequences; the top ten clones represent less than 6.5%. Sequenced sample: blood. These receptors originate from a human donor with ulcerative colitis or Crohn's disease, or a healthy co-twin of an affected twin (not recorded which).

The chain couples TRBV7-8 to TRBJ2-2; there is no DNA to check the TCRdb D call of TRBD1. The CDR3 consists of 16 residues. Germline V gene sequence: CDR1 SGHVS, CDR2 FQNEAQ. CDR3 sequence: CASSRSAGTGSGELFF.

This chain joins TRBV12-3 or TRBV12-4 and TRBJ2-1; as DNA is missing, the TRBD1 call by TCRdb cannot be tested. This CDR3 has 15 residues. The CDR3 protein is CASTLGDTRRNEQFF.

The J gene is TRBJ2-1, the V gene TRBV19; TCRdb selects TRBD1, and the lack of DNA leaves this call unchecked. CDR1 and CDR2 from the germline V gene are LNHDA and SQIVND (reference sequence). The CDR3 totals 15 residues. The CDR3 reads CASRKLRQGGNEQFF. The complete variable domain, with remaining parts taken from reference TRBV19 and TRBJ2-1, reads DGGITQSPKYLFRKEGQNVTLSCEQNLNHDAMYWYRQDPGQGLRLIYYSQIVNDFQKGDIAEGYSVSREKKESFPLTVTSAQKNPTAFYLCASRKLRQGGNEQFFGPGTRLTVL.

The CDR3 protein is CASSVTGTTTKNIQYF. This chain connects TRBV6-1 to TRBJ2-4; TCRdb picks TRBD1, but there is no DNA to check that call. The germline CDR1 and CDR2 sequences are MNHNS and SASEGT. The CDR3 has 16 amino acids.

The V and J genes are TRBV10-2 and TRBJ2-7. The CDR3 sequence is 15 residues long. Germline values: CDR1 WSHSY, CDR2 SAAADI. The CDR3 sequence is CASSDFGSSSYEQYF.

The rearrangement uses TRBV7-2 and TRBJ2-6; lacking DNA, the TRBD1 call made by TCRdb goes unchecked. CDR1 and CDR2 from the germline V gene are SGHTA and FQGNSA. The CDR3 is 19 residues long. The CDR3 spells CASSLSVYRGSSGANVLTF. The full variable domain, with the rest looked up from reference TRBV7-2 and TRBJ2-6, is GAGVSQSPSNKVTEKGKDVELRCDPISGHTALYWYRQSLGQGLEFLIYFQGNSAPDKSGLPSDRFSAERTGGSVSTLTIQRTQQEDSAVYLCASSLSVYRGSSGANVLTFGAGSRLTVL.

The chain couples TRBV20-1 to TRBJ1-2; TCRdb selects TRBD1, and the lack of DNA leaves this call unchecked. CDR3 length: 12 amino acids. Germline V gene data show CDR1 as DFQATT and CDR2 as SNEGSKA (reference sequence). The CDR3 is CSSDRSNYGYTF.

This sequence joins TRBV24-1 and TRBJ2-6. The CDR3 is made up of 13 amino acids. Germline lookup yields CDR1 KGHDR and CDR2 SFDVKD. This chain's CDR3 is CAALTSGANVLTF.

The rearrangement joins TRBV18 to TRBJ2-1; the D call from TCRdb, TRBD1, cannot be confirmed without DNA. This CDR3 is built from 16 residues. The germline gives CDR1 KGHSH, CDR2 LQKENI. CDR3 sequence: CASSLDLQGIRNEQFF. Using reference TRBV18 and TRBJ2-1 for the parts outside the CDR3, the full variable domain is NAGVMQNPRHLVRRRGQEARLRCSPMKGHSHVYWYRQLPEEGLKFMVYLQKENIIDESGMPKERFSAEFPKEGPSILRIQQVVRGDSAAYFCASSLDLQGIRNEQFFGPGTRLTVL.

V usage is TRBV24-1 and J usage is TRBJ1-1. CDR3 length: 12 residues. Germline V gives CDR1 KGHDR, CDR2 SFDVKD. CDR3 region: CATSGRKDEAFF.